The rows below give T cell receptor beta chains drawn from one sample of a study of blood T cells in healthy people across ages. From the 5' RACE reads, TCRdb called clonotypes with MiXCR, one entry per CDR3 protein. The sample holds hundreds of thousands of distinct CDR3 sequences, 40% to 50% seen once. The source material was blood. All receptors come from a man older than 75 in good health. Each CDR3 is given with its conserved first and last residue. Where a row states a size, it is once, few, many or the class of an expanded clone; other rows omit it.

NA	TRBV7-2	TRBJ2-7	CASSARTASYEQYF
few	TRBV30	TRBJ2-7	CAWSVQGAREQYF
NA	TRBV20-1	TRBJ2-1	CSAAPSGPYNEQFF
NA	TRBV20-1	TRBJ2-3	CSVRAGDTQYF
NA	TRBV6-5	TRBJ1-6	CAGSYQGSSGRMINPPLHF
NA	TRBV7-9	NA	CASSLLDRGSEQYF
NA	TRBV19	TRBJ1-5	CASTEGRGNQPQHF
NA	TRBV12-3/TRBV12-4	TRBJ2-1	CASSFLAGGPAEQFF
few	TRBV2	TRBJ2-4	CASSDRYPKNIQYF
NA	TRBV4-3	TRBJ1-1	CASSQARTNTEAFF
few	TRBV6-5	TRBJ2-1	CASRTGTGFNEQFF